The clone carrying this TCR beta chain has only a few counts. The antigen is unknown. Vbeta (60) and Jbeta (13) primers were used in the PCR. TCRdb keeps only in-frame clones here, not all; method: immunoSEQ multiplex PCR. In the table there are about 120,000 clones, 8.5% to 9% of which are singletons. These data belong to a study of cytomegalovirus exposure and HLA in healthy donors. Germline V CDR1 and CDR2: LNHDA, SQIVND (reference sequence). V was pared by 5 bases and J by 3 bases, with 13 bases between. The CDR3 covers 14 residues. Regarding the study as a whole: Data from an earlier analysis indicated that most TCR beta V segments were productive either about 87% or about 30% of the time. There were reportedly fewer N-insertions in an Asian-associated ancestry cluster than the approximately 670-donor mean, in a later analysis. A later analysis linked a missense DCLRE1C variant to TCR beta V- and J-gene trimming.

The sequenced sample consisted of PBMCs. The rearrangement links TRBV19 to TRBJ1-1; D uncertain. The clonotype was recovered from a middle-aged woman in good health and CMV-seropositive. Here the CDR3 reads CASSPWEEDTEAFF. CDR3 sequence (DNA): TGTGCCAGTAGTCCCTGGGAGGAGGACACTGAAGCTTTCTTT.